One T cell receptor (beta chain) is described in this entry. The sample belongs to a study of blood T cell repertoires in COVID-19. Original processing notes: Amplification of reference gene primers provided the estimated nucleated cell counts. Data came from immunoSEQ multiplex PCR; TCRdb stores just in-frame clones and leaves some out. That table gives V, J and clone size, and the DNA gave D and trimming. This sample has approximately 290,000 clones; around 91% occur once, and the top ten carry approximately 12%. V gave up 4 bases and J gave up 6 bases, with 13 bases separating them. Per the germline V gene, CDR1 is LNHDA and CDR2 is SQIVND (reference sequence). CDR3 length: 14 residues.

V and J are TRBV19 and TRBJ2-1, with D perhaps TRBD1 (5 bases). The TCR originated in a woman aged 55-69 years with acute or convalescent COVID-19. The sequencing sample was made of peripheral blood. This chain's CDR3 is CASSTQGSGNEQFF. CDR3 DNA: TGTGCCAGTAGTACGCAGGGTTCTGGCAATGAGCAGTTCTTC.